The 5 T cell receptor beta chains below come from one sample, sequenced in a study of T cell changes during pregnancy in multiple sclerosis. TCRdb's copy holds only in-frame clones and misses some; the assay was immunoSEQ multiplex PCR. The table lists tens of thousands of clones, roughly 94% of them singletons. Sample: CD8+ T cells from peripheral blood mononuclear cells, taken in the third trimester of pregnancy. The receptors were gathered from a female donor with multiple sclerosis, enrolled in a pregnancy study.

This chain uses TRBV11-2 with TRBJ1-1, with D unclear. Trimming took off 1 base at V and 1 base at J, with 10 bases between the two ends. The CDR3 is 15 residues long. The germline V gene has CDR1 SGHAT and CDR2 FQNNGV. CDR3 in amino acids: CASSLVGLGNTEAFF. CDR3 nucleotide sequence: TGTGCCAGCAGCTTAGTCGGGTTGGGGAACACTGAAGCTTTCTTT.

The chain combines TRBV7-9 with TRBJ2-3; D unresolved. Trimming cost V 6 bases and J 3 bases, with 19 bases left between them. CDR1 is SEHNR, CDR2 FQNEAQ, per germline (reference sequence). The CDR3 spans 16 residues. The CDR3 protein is CASSPAAAYSTDTQYF. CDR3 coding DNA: TGTGCCAGCAGTCCCGCGGCGGCCTATTCAACAGATACGCAGTATTTT.

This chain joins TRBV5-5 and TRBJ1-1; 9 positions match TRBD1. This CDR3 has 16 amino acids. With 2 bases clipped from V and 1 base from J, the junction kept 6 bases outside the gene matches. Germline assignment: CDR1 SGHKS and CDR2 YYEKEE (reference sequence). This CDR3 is CASSFLPGQGNTEAFF. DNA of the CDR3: TGTGCCAGCAGCTTTCTGCCGGGACAGGGGAACACTGAAGCTTTCTTT.

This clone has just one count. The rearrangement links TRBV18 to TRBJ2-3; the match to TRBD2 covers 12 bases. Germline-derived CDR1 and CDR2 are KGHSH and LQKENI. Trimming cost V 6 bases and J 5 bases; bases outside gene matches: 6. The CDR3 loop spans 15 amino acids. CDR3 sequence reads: CASSRLAGEVDTQYF. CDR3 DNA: TGTGCCAGCTCCCGACTAGCGGGAGAGGTAGATACGCAGTATTTT.

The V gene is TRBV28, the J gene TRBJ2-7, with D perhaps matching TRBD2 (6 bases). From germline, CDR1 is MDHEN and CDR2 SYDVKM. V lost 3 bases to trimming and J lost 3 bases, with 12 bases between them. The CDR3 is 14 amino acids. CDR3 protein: CASSLASELYEQYF. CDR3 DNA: TGTGCCAGCAGTTTGGCTAGCGAGCTCTACGAGCAGTACTTC.